This T cell receptor (beta chain) emerged from a study of radiation and T cells in renal cell carcinoma (dated by TCRdb to about 2020). Broadly, across the study: TCR beta sequencing covered approximately 51 samples in total, comprising some 26 tumors and about 27 peripheral blood samples. Across all 50 or so samples, several million unique CDR3 nucleotide sequences, encoding 2.5 million to 3 million unique CDR3 amino acid sequences, were identified. The last blood draw occurred 4 weeks after radiation, at the same time as nephrectomy. Results the study describes overall, beyond this receptor: Dynamics of the blood repertoire were not tracked past 4 weeks after treatment. With a single-armed trial design, the study had no way to address how radiation dose or scheduling affects the TCR repertoire. An increase in top tumor clonotypes in blood was observed from baseline to 2 weeks post-radiation, followed by contraction by 4 weeks, which was taken to suggest transient expansion of tumor-resident clones. Because pretreatment tumor biopsies were not available, the study could not determine whether clonotypes were already present within the tumor at baseline.

Spanning cysteine to phenylalanine, the CDR3 consists of 14 amino acids. Just the 42-base CDR3 DNA is kept, in frame starting at base 1. The germline V gene provides CDR1 SGDLS and CDR2 YYNGEE. Following the manufacturer's recommendations, the immunoSEQ kit was used to generate TCR beta libraries from genomic DNA. To prepare the libraries, a first multiplex PCR with proprietary primers was run, followed by a second PCR that added unique barcodes, and a bead cleanup was done after each round. Each sample batch included a kit-provided positive control reaction and a negative control reaction. The final libraries were assessed on an Agilent 4200 TapeStation D1000 ScreenTape, pooled by volume, and quantified by qPCR. Sequencing was performed on an Illumina NextSeq500 with a MidOutput 150-cycle cartridge, and 156 Read1 and 15 Index1 cycles were run with kit custom primers. The pooled library was loaded at approximately 0.92 pM, and around 22% PhiX control was spiked in. Concerning the study's data processing: Vendor-processed data were analyzed in R, with a clonotype defined as all T cells sharing the same CDR3 nucleotide sequence. For clone abundance analyses, frequencies were normalized to the 10,000 most abundant clones per sample. Public T cell clones, averaging fewer than five per sample, were removed before analysis. Tumor-enriched and baseline blood-enriched clonotypes were defined by at least a 32-fold difference in abundance between compartments. A beta-binomial differential abundance model was applied to find clonotypes that expanded or contracted between blood time points. Similarity between tumor and blood repertoires was quantified using the Baroni-Urbani and Buser coefficient, and groups were compared with two-tailed Wilcoxon tests in R. Drawn from immuneACCESS, this table holds only the in-frame rearrangements with V and J called that TCRdb kept. Clones are partly lost; checked studies trace under half to an unresolved V gene and leave the rest unexplained. That table furnishes V, J and clone size, whereas the DNA furnished D and trimming. The sample table lists around 100,000 clones, about 79% of them with a count of one. The ten largest clones add up to around 7.7% of the sample.

Of note for this clone: Its antigen has not been determined. Sequence at one end of the junction differs from germline and may be a read error.

This specimen's time point label, per the study, means: blood 4 weeks post-SBRT, at nephrectomy. The treatment or condition label corresponds to: 15 Gy SBRT to primary tumor, nephrectomy 4 weeks later. The samples were drawn from a clinical trial, where primary renal cell carcinomas were treated with 15 Gy of stereotactic body radiation therapy and then removed by nephrectomy 4 weeks afterward. To follow tumor-enriched clonotypes, serial peripheral blood was collected from radiation-treated patients at baseline and at 2 weeks and 4 weeks after SBRT. Every patient's renal cell carcinoma showed clear cell pathology. Genomic DNA for TCR sequencing was prepared using the QIAamp DNA Blood Mini Kit (Qiagen). Only samples passing all quality control checks were included in the analyses.

The input for sequencing was blood, taken from a patient whose treatment included radiotherapy and nephrectomy. The sequence came from a man aged 60-69 years with renal cell carcinoma. The chain employs TRBV9 and TRBJ2-2; 8 bases in the middle match TRBD2. The bases are TGTGCCAGTAGCGGGACCACGAACACCGGGGAGCTGTTTTTT. Translated, it gives CASSGTTNTGELFF.